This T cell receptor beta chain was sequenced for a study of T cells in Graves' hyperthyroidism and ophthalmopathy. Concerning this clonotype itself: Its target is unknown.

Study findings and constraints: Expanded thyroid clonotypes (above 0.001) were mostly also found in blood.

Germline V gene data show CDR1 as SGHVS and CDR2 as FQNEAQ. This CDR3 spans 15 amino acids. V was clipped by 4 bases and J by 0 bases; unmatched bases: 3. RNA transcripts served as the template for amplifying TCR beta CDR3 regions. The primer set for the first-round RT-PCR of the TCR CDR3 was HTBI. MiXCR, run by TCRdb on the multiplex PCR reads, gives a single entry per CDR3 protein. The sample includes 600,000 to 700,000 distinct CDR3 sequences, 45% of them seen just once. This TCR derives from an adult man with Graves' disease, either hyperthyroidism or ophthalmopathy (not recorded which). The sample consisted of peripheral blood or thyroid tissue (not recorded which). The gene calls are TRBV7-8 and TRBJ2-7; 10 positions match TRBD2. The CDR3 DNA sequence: TGTGCCAGCAGCTCCGTAGCGGGAGGCTCCTACGAGCAGTACTTC. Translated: CASSSVAGGSYEQYF.